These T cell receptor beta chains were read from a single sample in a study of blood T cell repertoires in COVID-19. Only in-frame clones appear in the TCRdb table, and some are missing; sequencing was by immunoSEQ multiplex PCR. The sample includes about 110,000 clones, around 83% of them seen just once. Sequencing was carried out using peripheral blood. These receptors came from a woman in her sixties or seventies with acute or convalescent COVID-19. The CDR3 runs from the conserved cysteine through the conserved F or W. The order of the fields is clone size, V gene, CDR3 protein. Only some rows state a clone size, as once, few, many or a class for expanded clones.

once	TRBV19	CASSRGRRGAQPQHF
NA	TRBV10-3	CAIRGAHGQPQHF
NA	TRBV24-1	CATSPWGGNTGELFF
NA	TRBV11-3	CASSLVRGSNTGELFF
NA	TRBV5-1	CASSSGTSTDTQYF
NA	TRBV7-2	CASGSSRGNTGELFF
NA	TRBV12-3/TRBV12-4	CASSLRPSDGFF
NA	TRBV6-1	CASSDRGGAGANVLTF
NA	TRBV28	CASRTEYGYTF
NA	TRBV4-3	CASSQLRQGADGYTF
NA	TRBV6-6	CASSTNRQGPGNTIYF
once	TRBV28	CASSLGGVTDTQYF
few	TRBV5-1	CASSPDSGNTIYF
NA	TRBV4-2	CASSQAVRVNNEQFF
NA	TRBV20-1	CSASWIAGAQETQYF
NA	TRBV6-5	CASSLGTGGGYTF
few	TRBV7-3	CASSADRLHGYTF
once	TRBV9	CASSAGDRGSGNTIYF
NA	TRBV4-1	CASSQDVRKNEKLFF
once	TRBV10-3	CAISPDNEKLFF
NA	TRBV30	CAWSRGGTSTDTQYF
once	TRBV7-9	CASSPRLIVEQYF
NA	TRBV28	CASSSGDYNQPQHF
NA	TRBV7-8	CASSLYSSSGANVLTF
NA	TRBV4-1	CASSQDLRRTAFF
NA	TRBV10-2	CASSELRGQPPGYTF
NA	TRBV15	CATSRALDRGQETQYF
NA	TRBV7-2	CASSLSRGGNEQFF
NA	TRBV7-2	CASSLASSTDTQYF
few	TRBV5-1	CASSPGLAGGRTQYF
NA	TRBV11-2	CASSYGLAVAYEQYF
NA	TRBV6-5	CASSYSTGYGYTF
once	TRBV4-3	CASSQPRGTLNQPQHF
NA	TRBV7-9	CASSFREEVGLRYF
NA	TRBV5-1	CASSLGRGNEKLFF
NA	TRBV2	CASWTVRIYEQYF
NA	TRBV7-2	CASSRRERGYTF
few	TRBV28	CASSLWGQGINYGYTF
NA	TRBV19	CASSPTGTYGYTF
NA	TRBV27	CASSLVAGSPLHF
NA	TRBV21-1	CASIKSRGEEGDQPQHF
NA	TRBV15	CATSRVPQMAEAFF
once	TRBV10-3	CAISDISGRGSSYEQYF
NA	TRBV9	CASSAGQHNEQFF
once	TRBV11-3	CASSSGLGETQYF
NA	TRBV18	CASSPDRTGNGYTF
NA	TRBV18	CASSGGGIENTEAFF
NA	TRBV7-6	CASSLGGGTNEKLFF